The next 28 T cell receptor beta chains were all read from a single sample in a study of cytomegalovirus exposure and HLA in healthy donors. PCR primers comprised 60 Vbeta and 13 Jbeta primers. Repertoires were generated with immunoSEQ multiplex PCR, while TCRdb's copy carries only in-frame clones and drops some. Here the sample spans fewer than 90,000 clones, 70% to 80% being singletons. The sequencing sample was made of PBMCs. Receptors were obtained from a woman in her 50s in good health and CMV-seropositive.

The genes are TRBV28 and TRBJ1-1; D is unclear. V lost 3 bases and J lost 1, with 12 bases in between. Germline CDR1 and CDR2: MDHEN and SYDVKM. The CDR3 extends over 15 amino acids. For the CDR3, the DNA is TGTGCCAGCAGTTTTGCCGGGGTGGCGAACACTGAAGCTTTCTTT. It translates to CASSFAGVANTEAFF.

By sample share, this clone is medium-sized. The chain links TRBV7-9 to TRBJ1-4, with D perhaps matching TRBD1 (5 bases). Germline V gives CDR1 SEHNR, CDR2 FQNEAQ (reference sequence). The CDR3 runs 15 residues. Trimming removed 2 bases at V and 0 bases at J, with 7 bases between. The CDR3 sequence is CASSLLTATNEKLFF. Written as DNA, the CDR3 is TGTGCCAGCAGCTTACTGACAGCAACTAATGAAAAACTGTTTTTT.

This sequence joins TRBV11-2 and TRBJ2-2, with 7 bases aligning to TRBD2. This CDR3 region has 15 residues. J was trimmed by 5 bases and V by 1 base; bases with no gene match: 4. Germline CDR1 reads SGHAT; CDR2 reads FQNNGV. The CDR3 reads CASSLAAGVTGELFF. In nucleotides, the CDR3 is TGTGCCAGCAGCTTAGCTGCGGGGGTTACCGGGGAGCTGTTTTTT.

The V gene is TRBV5-4, the J gene TRBJ1-6; D is perhaps TRBD1 (6 bases). Germline-derived CDR1 and CDR2 are SGHNT and YYREEE (reference sequence). This CDR3 contains 16 residues. V was trimmed by 2 bases and J by 5 bases, leaving 14 bases between them. In nucleotides, the CDR3 is TGTGCCAGCAGCTTCCTAGGGGGACCAGATAATTCACCCCTCCACTTT. This encodes CASSFLGGPDNSPLHF.

The chain links TRBV19 to TRBJ2-7, with 8 bases aligning to TRBD1. Trimming removed 7 bases from V and 3 bases from J; junction bases left unmatched: 2. CDR1 is LNHDA, CDR2 SQIVND, per germline (reference sequence). This CDR3 comprises 12 residues. The CDR3 sequence is CASTGQGYEQYF. The CDR3 coding sequence is TGTGCCAGTACCGGACAGGGCTACGAGCAGTACTTC.

The V and J genes are TRBV6-5 and TRBJ2-3; a weak D match, TRBD1 (6 bases). Germline CDR1 MNHEY, CDR2 SVGAGI. V dropped 2 bases and J dropped 2 bases, with 11 bases sitting between them. CDR3 length: 15 amino acids. The CDR3 protein is CASSYIGQHTDTQYF. The CDR3 DNA is TGTGCCAGCAGTTACATAGGACAGCACACAGATACGCAGTATTTT.

J is TRBJ1-2 and V is TRBV5-1, with 7 bases aligning to TRBD1. Trimming took 1 base from V and 7 from J; bases not matched to a gene: 10. In germline, CDR1 is SGHRS, CDR2 YFSETQ. The CDR3 contains 15 residues. CDR3 residues: CASSLIAGGEFGYTF. DNA of the CDR3: TGCGCCAGCAGCTTGATTGCAGGGGGTGAATTTGGCTACACCTTC.

The J gene is TRBJ1-3, the V gene TRBV4-3; D remains unclear. V lost 0 bases, J lost 4 bases, and 13 bases lay in between. CDR3 length: 16 residues. Germline V CDR1 and CDR2: LGHNA, YSLEER. The CDR3 region is CASSQDLQFSGNTIYF. The CDR3 coding sequence is TGCGCCAGCAGCCAAGATCTGCAGTTCTCGGGAAACACCATATATTTT.

CDR3 region: CASSYAQLGQGDSYGYTF. The CDR3, as DNA: TGTGCCAGCAGTTACGCACAACTCGGACAGGGGGATAGCTATGGCTACACCTTC. The rearrangement uses TRBV27 and TRBJ1-2, with 10 bases that match TRBD1. This CDR3 is 18 amino acids long. With 4 bases clipped from V and 4 bases from J, the junction kept 15 bases outside the gene matches. The germline gives CDR1 MNHEY, CDR2 SMNVEV (reference sequence).

The rearrangement uses TRBV7-2 and TRBJ1-2; 8 bases fit TRBD1. The CDR3 has 13 residues. The junction had 6 bases not matched to a gene; V was cut back by 5 bases and J by 7 bases. Germline V lookup: CDR1 SGHTA, CDR2 FQGNSA. CDR3 DNA: TGTGCCAGCAGCACCGACAGGGGCCGTGGCTACACCTTC. Its protein product is CASSTDRGRGYTF.

CDR3 DNA sequence: TGCGCCAGCAGCCCGATCTTTGCGGGACTAGCGGGAGGAAACTCTGGGGCCAACGTCCTGACTTTC. It translates to CASSPIFAGLAGGNSGANVLTF. V usage is TRBV4-3 and J usage is TRBJ2-6; 15 nucleotides line up with TRBD2. The junction had 13 bases not matched to a gene; V was cut back by 4 bases and J by 0 bases. Germline values: CDR1 LGHNA, CDR2 YSLEER. The CDR3 spans 22 residues.

V usage is TRBV6-6 and J usage is TRBJ1-5; maybe TRBD1 (6 bases). Germline values: CDR1 MNHNY, CDR2 SVGAGI (reference sequence). The CDR3 covers 14 residues. V lost 6 bases, J lost 0 bases, and 9 bases lay in between. CDR3 in amino acids: CASRKDSSNQPQHF. CDR3 nucleotide sequence: TGTGCCAGCAGGAAGGACAGTAGCAATCAGCCCCAGCATTTT.

The chain employs TRBV27 and TRBJ2-3; 8 positions agree with TRBD1. Germline assignment: CDR1 MNHEY and CDR2 SMNVEV (reference sequence). CDR3 length: 15 residues. V trimming: 5 bases; J trimming: 4 bases; junction bases outside the gene matches: 8. Here the CDR3 reads CASSQGAGFADTQYF. The CDR3 coding sequence is TGTGCCAGCAGTCAGGGGGCAGGATTCGCAGATACGCAGTATTTT.

The rearrangement links TRBV29-1 to TRBJ2-1; 8 positions agree with TRBD2. This CDR3 has 14 residues. Germline CDR1 and CDR2: SQVTM and ANQGSEA. V lost 2 bases and J lost 8; bases outside the gene matches: 8. The CDR3 sequence: CSVESGLAFYEQFF. The DNA for the CDR3 is TGCAGCGTTGAATCAGGACTAGCCTTTTATGAGCAGTTCTTC.

The chain employs TRBV2 and TRBJ2-3, with 8 bases matching TRBD2. This CDR3 contains 16 residues. CDR1 SNHLY and CDR2 FYNNEI come from the germline V gene. V lost 7 bases, J lost 0 bases, and 9 bases stayed unmatched. Here the CDR3 DNA reads TGTGCCAGCACATTTAGCGGGATAACTAGCACAGATACGCAGTATTTT. Translating it yields CASTFSGITSTDTQYF.

The rearrangement joins TRBV9 to TRBJ2-5, with 7 positions matching TRBD1. Trimming took 3 bases from V and 0 from J; bases not matched to a gene: 8. The germline CDR1 and CDR2 sequences are SGDLS and YYNGEE. CDR3 length: 16 amino acids. Here the CDR3 DNA reads TGTGCCAGCAGCGAGAGAAACAGGGGAGACCAAGAGACCCAGTACTTC. Protein sequence: CASSERNRGDQETQYF. The whole variable domain, filled in from reference TRBV9 and TRBJ2-5, reads DSGVTQTPKHLITATGQRVTLRCSPRSGDLSVYWYQQSLDQGLQFLIQYYNGEERAKGNILERFSAQQFPDLHSELNLSSLELGDSALYFCASSERNRGDQETQYFGPGTRLLVL.

The CDR3 sequence is CASSLGPGTYEQYF. The CDR3 DNA is TGTGCCAGCAGCTTAGGTCCAGGGACCTACGAGCAGTACTTC. The rearrangement joins TRBV7-2 to TRBJ2-7; D is perhaps TRBD1 (5 bases). V lost 1 base, J lost 2 bases, and 9 bases lay in between. The CDR3 runs to 14 residues. Germline CDR1 is SGHTA and CDR2 is FQGNSA. Drawing the rest from reference TRBV7-2 and TRBJ2-7, the complete variable domain is GAGVSQSPSNKVTEKGKDVELRCDPISGHTALYWYRQSLGQGLEFLIYFQGNSAPDKSGLPSDRFSAERTGGSVSTLTIQRTQQEDSAVYLCASSLGPGTYEQYFGPGTRLTVT.

The genes are TRBV6-5 and TRBJ2-7; 10 bases agree with TRBD2. The CDR3 totals 14 residues. Germline CDR1 MNHEY, CDR2 SVGAGI. Trimming took 2 bases from V and 3 from J; bases not matched to a gene: 1. Here the CDR3 DNA reads TGTGCCAGCAGTTACGGGACTAGCGTCTACGAGCAGTACTTC. It translates to CASSYGTSVYEQYF.

This sequence joins TRBV30 and TRBJ2-3, with TRBD2 matching 7 bases. The V segment lost 3 bases and the J segment 7 bases; nucleotides outside the gene matches: 7. Per germline, CDR1 GTSNPN and CDR2 SVGIG (reference sequence). The CDR3 spans 13 residues. DNA of the CDR3: TGTGCCTGGAGCGTAGTGGGAGGGTATACGCAGTATTTT. This codes for CAWSVVGGYTQYF.

CDR3 sequence: CASGGSGRVGLTF. In DNA form, the CDR3 reads TGTGCCAGCGGAGGGAGTGGGCGGGTAGGCCTGACTTTC. The rearrangement links TRBV14 to TRBJ2-6; possible D gene TRBD2, 6 bases. The CDR3 is made up of 13 amino acids. Germline CDR1 and CDR2: SGHDN and FVKESK. V was pared by 8 bases and J by 15 bases, with 20 bases between.

This chain connects TRBV28 to TRBJ1-2; D remains unclear. V was clipped by 3 bases and J by 5 bases, with 13 bases between them. Germline loops: CDR1 MDHEN, CDR2 SYDVKM. The CDR3 has 14 residues. In nucleotides, the CDR3 is TGTGCCAGCAGTTTGAAACTTAGGGAGTATGGCTACACCTTC. As protein: CASSLKLREYGYTF.

This chain links TRBV27 with TRBJ1-2; 10 bases are a match to TRBD1. The V gene's germline CDR1 is MNHEY and CDR2 SMNVEV (reference sequence). The J segment lost 3 bases and the V segment lost 5 bases, leaving 6 bases of the junction unmatched. The CDR3 consists of 15 residues. CDR3 nucleotides: TGTGCCAGCAGTCCTCAGGGACAGGGGCACTATGGCTACACCTTC. Translated, it gives CASSPQGQGHYGYTF.

This chain joins TRBV30 and TRBJ1-1; no clear D gene. The CDR3 covers 13 residues. The V end was cut by 0 bases, the J end by 4 bases, with 9 bases between. Germline V gene lookup returns CDR1 GTSNPN and CDR2 SVGIG (reference sequence). The DNA for the CDR3 is TGTGCCTGGAGTGTAGGAGGGAGCACTGAAGCTTTCTTT. As protein: CAWSVGGSTEAFF.

V and J are TRBV6-5 and TRBJ2-3; a weak D match, TRBD2 (6 bases). The germline V gene has CDR1 MNHEY and CDR2 SVGAGI. The V end was cut by 6 bases, the J end by 5 bases, with 18 bases between. The CDR3 has 15 amino acids. The CDR3 reads CASREEGLGRDTQYF. The CDR3 DNA follows: TGTGCCAGCAGGGAGGAGGGGTTAGGGAGAGATACGCAGTATTTT.

The gene calls are TRBV15 and TRBJ2-1, with 8 nucleotides matching TRBD2. Trimming removed 6 bases from V and 0 bases from J; junction bases left unmatched: 10. The CDR3 runs to 17 residues. Germline assignment: CDR1 LNHNV and CDR2 YYDKDF (reference sequence). The CDR3 bases are TGTGCCACCAGAGTTTTAGCGGGGTGGAGCTCCTACAATGAGCAGTTCTTC. The encoded protein is CATRVLAGWSSYNEQFF.

The chain has TRBV28 and TRBJ2-7; TRBD1 matches at 9 bases. Germline V CDR1 and CDR2: MDHEN, SYDVKM. V was pared by 10 bases and J by 5 bases, with 12 bases of the junction left unmatched. This CDR3 is 14 amino acids long. CDR3 sequence (DNA): TGTGCCACCCAGGGGGGACAGGGTAATGACGAGCAGTACTTC. Translation: CATQGGQGNDEQYF.

In this sample, this clone turned up once. The chain combines TRBV13 with TRBJ2-7, with TRBD1 identical over 7 bases. V trimming: 5 bases; J trimming: 0 bases; junction bases outside the gene matches: 10. The CDR3 spans 16 residues. The V gene's germline CDR1 is PRHDT and CDR2 FYEKMQ (reference sequence). As DNA, the CDR3 is TGTGCCAGCAGCGGACCCGGGACAGAGGACTCCTACGAGCAGTACTTC. Amino acids: CASSGPGTEDSYEQYF.

Only a few counts were recorded for this clone. The rearrangement links TRBV19 to TRBJ1-5, with D possibly TRBD1 on 6 matching bases. The CDR3 consists of 15 residues. Trimming shortened V by 4 bases and J by 6 bases, and 16 bases separated the two germline ends. Germline CDR1 reads LNHDA; CDR2 reads SQIVND (reference sequence). The CDR3 loop is CASSTGQLDGQPQHF. The CDR3 DNA is TGTGCCAGTAGTACGGGACAATTGGACGGTCAGCCCCAGCATTTT.